A selection of T cell receptor beta chains follows, all from one sample in a study of blood T cell repertoires in COVID-19. Clones were sequenced by immunoSEQ multiplex PCR, and TCRdb holds only the in-frame ones, with some missing. This table holds 170,000 or so clones, around 84% found once. The sequenced sample was peripheral blood. The source of these receptors is a middle-aged man with active or convalescent COVID-19. CDR3s include the opening cysteine and the closing phenylalanine or tryptophan. Clone size appears in some rows only: once, few, many, or a class for an expanded clone.

>.|TRBJ2-1|TRBV2
CASSVGGGSSSYNEQFF
>.|TRBJ2-3|TRBV19
CASSISQGKADTQYF
>.|TRBJ2-3|TRBV11-2
CASSFGDRYTDTQYF
>.|TRBJ1-5|TRBV27
CASSWGGLNQPQHF
>.|TRBJ2-5|TRBV12-3/TRBV12-4
CASRRGTETQYF
>.|TRBJ2-2|TRBV19
CASSIKGGTGELFF
>few|TRBJ1-4|TRBV29-1
CSVHSSEKLFF
>.|TRBJ1-2|TRBV7-3
CARANGTDVNYGYTF
>.|TRBJ1-1|TRBV27
CASSLEGAAFF
>.|TRBJ1-2|TRBV12-3/TRBV12-4
CASTSGTAGGYTF
>.|TRBJ2-1|TRBV6-5
CASSSPGQGEGEQFF
>.|TRBJ2-1|TRBV2
CASCLAGEGYNEQFF
>.|TRBJ2-2|TRBV7-8
CASLKGGFCPGELFF
>.|TRBJ2-2|TRBV5-4
CAASRGGTVLTNTGELFF
>.|TRBJ2-7|TRBV11-1
CASSLALGALGEQYF
>.|TRBJ1-1|TRBV29-1
CSVRRGSLGDTEAFF
>.|TRBJ1-5|TRBV5-8
CASSLGPTGGNQPQHF
>.|TRBJ1-5|TRBV4-1
CASSHSAGDQPQHF
>.|TRBJ1-1|TRBV7-9
CASSIATGMNTEAFF
>.|TRBJ2-7|TRBV4-2
CASSAGQGDYEQYF
>.|TRBJ1-6|TRBV11-2
CASSASYGSPLHF
>.|TRBJ1-4|TRBV2
CASCLDREGVANEKLFF
>.|TRBJ1-1|TRBV25-1
CASSESQGRNTEAFF
>.|TRBJ2-1|TRBV5-1
CASSLEFIGHSSYNEQFF
>.|TRBJ2-7|TRBV11-3
CASSLEGDGYEQYF
>.|TRBJ2-3|TRBV4-1
CASSQEKWASASTDTQYF
>.|TRBJ1-1|TRBV3-1/TRBV3-2
CASSRKGTNTEAFF
>.|TRBJ1-4|TRBV9
CASSVGGGKLFF